This TCR beta chain was sequenced for a study of T cell responses to AZD1222 COVID-19 vaccine. Regarding this clone: The target antigen is unknown.

CDR1 LGHDT and CDR2 YNNKEL come from the germline V gene (reference sequence). V lost 3 bases and J lost 3, with 5 bases in between. The CDR3 is 12 residues long. Whole-study findings and limits: Dominant CD4 TCR responses targeted spike regions 160-218 and 743-854. All repertoire sampling was performed exclusively after the peak T cell response.

The data were produced by immunoSEQ multiplex PCR, yet TCRdb's version contains in-frame clones alone and is incomplete. The sample has about 180,000 clones, under 95% seen once. This TCR came from an adult who received the AZD1222 COVID-19 vaccine. The rearrangement links TRBV3-1 (or the pseudogene TRBV3-2) to TRBJ1-1; D gene unclear. The sample here was peripheral blood, taken 28 days after the second AZD1222 dose. Written as DNA, the CDR3 is TGTGCCAGCAGCCAGAGCCACACTGAAGCTTTCTTT. Translating gives CASSQSHTEAFF.